This T cell receptor (beta chain) was retrieved from a study of human T cells and chemical hapten exposure. Time point of the sample: patch test 1, 2 weeks after DPC sensitization. This sample's treatment: therapeutic diphenylcyclopropenone sensitization with weekly scalp DPC. Total RNA extraction was carried out from unfractionated whole blood. MiXCR, run by TCRdb on the RACE reads, gives a single entry per CDR3 protein. The data contain 80,000 to 95,000 distinct CDR3 sequences, about 10% of them singletons. Germline V gene sequence: CDR1 LNHDA, CDR2 SQIVND (reference sequence). This CDR3 has 15 residues. With 3 bases removed from V and 0 bases from J, the gap between germline ends came to 8 bases.

J is TRBJ1-4 and V is TRBV19; D uncertain. This sequence originates from a woman aged 50 to 60 with alopecia areata. Some clones in this sample may be carry-over from other donors' samples. The sequenced sample was whole blood, obtained in connection with sensitization to the hapten diphenylcyclopropenone (DPC). For the CDR3, the DNA is TGTGCCAGTAGTATGGCGGACCCAACTAATGAAAAACTGTTTTTT. Translating gives CASSMADPTNEKLFF.